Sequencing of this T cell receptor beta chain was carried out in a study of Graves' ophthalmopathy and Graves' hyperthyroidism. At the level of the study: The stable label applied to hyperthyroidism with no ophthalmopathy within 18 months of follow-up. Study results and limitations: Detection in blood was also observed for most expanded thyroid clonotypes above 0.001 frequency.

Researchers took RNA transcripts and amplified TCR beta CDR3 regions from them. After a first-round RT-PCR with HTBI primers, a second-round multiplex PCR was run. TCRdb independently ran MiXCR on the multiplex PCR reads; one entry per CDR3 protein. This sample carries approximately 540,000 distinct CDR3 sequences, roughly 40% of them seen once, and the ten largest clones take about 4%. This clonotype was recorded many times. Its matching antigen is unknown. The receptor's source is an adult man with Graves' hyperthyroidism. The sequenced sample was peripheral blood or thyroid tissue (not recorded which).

This CDR3 reads CASSRGQIYEQYF. CDR3 nucleotide sequence: TGTGCCAGCAGCAGGGGACAGATCTACGAGCAGTACTTC. V and J are TRBV7-9 and TRBJ2-7; 7 bases agree with TRBD1. CDR1 and CDR2 (germline): SEHNR, FQNEAQ (reference sequence). The CDR3 has 13 amino acids. The ends lost 5 bases at V and 3 bases at J; junction bases unmatched: 4. Using reference TRBV7-9 and TRBJ2-7 for the parts outside the CDR3, the full variable domain is DTGVSQNPRHKITKRGQNVTFRCDPISEHNRLYWYRQTLGQGPEFLTYFQNEAQLEKSRLLSDRFSAERPKGSFSTLEIQRTEQGDSAMYLCASSRGQIYEQYFGPGTRLTVT.